This T cell receptor (beta chain) stems from a study of cytomegalovirus exposure and HLA in healthy donors. Study-level findings and limits: Links to common viral pathogens appeared, in a later analysis, for several of the most significant clusters. A previous analysis found most TCR beta V segments productive roughly 87% or roughly 30% of the time.

The PCR was carried out with 60 Vbeta primers and 13 Jbeta primers. Sequencing used immunoSEQ multiplex PCR; TCRdb keeps in-frame clones, though not all of them. The repertoire includes 120,000 to 150,000 clones, roughly 64% of them detected once, and over 2.5% sits in the top ten. Details on this clone: Its cognate antigen is unknown.

Germline-derived CDR1 and CDR2 are SEHNR and FQNEAQ (reference sequence). CDR3 length: 12 amino acids. Trimming removed 8 bases from V and 8 bases from J, with 13 bases in between. J is TRBJ2-1 and V is TRBV7-9, with D perhaps TRBD1 (6 bases). The sample taken for sequencing was PBMCs. The clonotype was recovered from a woman aged 25 to 39 in good health and CMV-seropositive. DNA of the CDR3: TGTGCCAGCGCACAGGGACCCGATGAGCAGTTCTTC. Its translation is CASAQGPDEQFF. Full variable domain (remainder filled in from reference TRBV7-9 and TRBJ2-1): DTGVSQNPRHKITKRGQNVTFRCDPISEHNRLYWYRQTLGQGPEFLTYFQNEAQLEKSRLLSDRFSAERPKGSFSTLEIQRTEQGDSAMYLCASAQGPDEQFFGPGTRLTVL.